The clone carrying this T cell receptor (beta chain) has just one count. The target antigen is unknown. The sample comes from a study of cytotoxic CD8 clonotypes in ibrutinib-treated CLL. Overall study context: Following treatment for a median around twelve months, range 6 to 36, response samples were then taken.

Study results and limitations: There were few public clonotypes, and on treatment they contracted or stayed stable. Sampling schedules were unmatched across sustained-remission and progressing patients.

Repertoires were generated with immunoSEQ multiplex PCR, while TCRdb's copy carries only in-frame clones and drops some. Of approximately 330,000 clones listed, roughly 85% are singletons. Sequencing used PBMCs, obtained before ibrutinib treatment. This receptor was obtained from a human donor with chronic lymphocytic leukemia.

The CDR3 loop reads CASSFPERGYEQFF. The CDR3 DNA sequence: TGTGCCAGCAGCTTCCCCGAGCGGGGTTATGAGCAGTTCTTC. This chain connects TRBV5-8 to TRBJ2-1, with TRBD2 matching 7 bases. J gave up 8 bases and V 2 bases, and 7 bases lay outside the gene matches. Germline V gene lookup returns CDR1 SGHTS and CDR2 YDEGEE. The CDR3 loop spans 14 amino acids.